The rows below give T cell receptor beta chains drawn from one sample of a study of control samples from healthy donors and cancer patients. Generated by immunoSEQ multiplex PCR, the TCRdb table keeps only in-frame clones and is missing some. Found here are some 98,000 clones, approximately 88% of them singletons; the top ten hold about 38%. Sequenced input: PBMCs. These receptors came from a man in his sixties or seventies with lung cancer. Both conserved end residues are part of each CDR3. The order of the fields is D gene, V gene, J gene, clone size, CDR3 DNA, CDR3 protein. D genes are given only for firm matches. Clone size is shown for a subset of rows, as once, few, many or a class of expanded clone.

>.|TRBV6-4|TRBJ2-3|.
TGTGCCAGCAGTGACGGTGTGGCCAGATCAGATACGCAGTATTTT
CASSDGVARSDTQYF
>.|TRBV18|TRBJ1-1|.
TGTGCCAGCTCACCACTTGACACGAACACTGAAGCTTTCTTT
CASSPLDTNTEAFF
>.|TRBV25-1|TRBJ2-1|.
TGTGCCAGCAGTGCTGAATATCTGCATGAGCAGTTCTTC
CASSAEYLHEQFF
>TRBD2|TRBV5-1|TRBJ2-7|.
TGCGCCAGCAGCTTACTAGCGGGGGCCCTCTACGAGCAGTACTTC
CASSLLAGALYEQYF
>TRBD1|TRBV7-7|TRBJ2-5|.
TGTGCCAGCAGCACCCGAGAGGGGGCCCAAGAGACCCAGTACTTC
CASSTREGAQETQYF
>.|TRBV4-3|TRBJ1-6|once
TGCGCCAGCAGCCAAGCCCAGGGTGGGTCACCCCTCCACTTT
CASSQAQGGSPLHF
>TRBD2|TRBV6-4|TRBJ2-3|.
TGTGCCAGCAGTGGCCCGGGACTAGCGGGGGGGCCAGATACGCAGTATTTT
CASSGPGLAGGPDTQYF
>TRBD2|TRBV30|TRBJ2-7|.
TGTGCCTGGAGTCCACTGAGCGGGGGACTCTACGAGCAGTACTTC
CAWSPLSGGLYEQYF
>TRBD1|TRBV5-5|TRBJ2-2|.
TGTGCCAGCAGCCCGACAGGGAGAGGGTACACCGGGGAGCTGTTTTTT
CASSPTGRGYTGELFF
>.|TRBV28|TRBJ1-5|.
TGTGCCAGCAGTTTAGCTGGGATGAATCAGCCCCAGCATTTT
CASSLAGMNQPQHF
>TRBD1|TRBV5-6|TRBJ1-6|.
TGTGCCAGCAACAATAACAGGGGGTTCAATTCACCCCTCCACTTT
CASNNNRGFNSPLHF
>.|TRBV6-2/TRBV6-3|TRBJ2-3|once
TGTGCCAGCAGTTACTCGATGTCCGGTAATAGTGCGGATACGCAGTATTTT
CASSYSMSGNSADTQYF
>TRBD1|TRBV6-5|TRBJ1-2|.
TGTGCCAGCAGTACAGGGGAACGCTATGGCTACACCTTC
CASSTGERYGYTF
>.|TRBV25-1|TRBJ2-3|.
TGTGCCAGCAGTGAAGTGTCTAGCACAGATACGCAGTATTTT
CASSEVSSTDTQYF
>.|TRBV18|TRBJ1-2|once
TGTGCCAGCTCCCCCGACACGTCCAGCGACTATGGCTACACCTTC
CASSPDTSSDYGYTF
>.|TRBV27|TRBJ2-7|.
TGTGCCAGCAGCCGAAGTGACAGCTACGAGCAGTACTTC
CASSRSDSYEQYF
>.|TRBV6-5|TRBJ1-2|.
TGTGCCAGCAATGGCAGGGGAGTAAGGTTGGGCGGCTACACCTTC
CASNGRGVRLGGYTF
>TRBD1|TRBV7-9|TRBJ1-4|.
TGTGCCAGCAGCGCCGGGACAGGGGGCCCTGAAAAACTGTTTTTT
CASSAGTGGPEKLFF
>.|TRBV5-1|TRBJ1-1|once
TGCGCCAGCAGCTTTACACAGGGTGGGAACACTGAAGCTTTCTTT
CASSFTQGGNTEAFF
>TRBD2|TRBV5-6|TRBJ2-7|once
TGTGCCAGCAGCGGGGGGCGGGGGGCTCCCTACGAGCAGTACTTC
CASSGGRGAPYEQYF
>TRBD1|TRBV2|TRBJ1-1|few
TGTGCCAGCAGGAGGGACAGGGGATCCACTGAAGCTTTCTTT
CASRRDRGSTEAFF
>TRBD2|TRBV7-3|TRBJ2-1|.
TGTGCCAGCAGCCCCCTAGCGGGGGGGCCCCTGTTCTTC
CASSPLAGGPLFF
>TRBD1|TRBV19|TRBJ1-1|.
TGTGCCAGTAGCCGGACAGGGAAAGCTTTCTTT
CASSRTGKAFF
>TRBD1|TRBV9|TRBJ2-7|.
TGTGCCAGCAGCGCCGGACAGGGTGGAGCCTACGAGCAGTACTTC
CASSAGQGGAYEQYF
>.|TRBV18|TRBJ2-7|.
TGTGCCAGCTCACAAGACCGAACTGGCGAGCAGTACTTC
CASSQDRTGEQYF
>TRBD1|TRBV10-1|TRBJ2-3|.
TGCGCCAGCAGTGAGTTTGGTACAGGGGGCGCGGGCACAGATACGCAGTATTTT
CASSEFGTGGAGTDTQYF
>TRBD2|TRBV9|TRBJ2-7|.
TGTGCCAGCAGCGCCCGAGCGGGGATAAACGAGCAGTACTTC
CASSARAGINEQYF
>.|TRBV19|TRBJ1-2|.
TGTGCCAGTAGTATAGGTGCGGCAGGACGATATGTCAACTATGGTTACACCTTC
CASSIGAAGRYVNYGYTF
>.|TRBV24-1|TRBJ1-2|.
TGTGCCACCAGTGACCCCTCTAACTATGGCTACACCTTC
CATSDPSNYGYTF
>TRBD1|TRBV7-2|TRBJ1-2|.
TGTGCCAGCAGGAAGGACAGGGGGCTAAGTGGCTACACCTTC
CASRKDRGLSGYTF
>.|TRBV10-1|TRBJ2-1|.
TGCGCCAGCAGTATACAGGGAGGCTCCTACAATGAGCAGTTCTTC
CASSIQGGSYNEQFF
>.|TRBV18|TRBJ2-5|.
TGTGCCAGCTCACCACCGGGGGAAGAGACCCAGTACTTC
CASSPPGEETQYF
>.|TRBV3-1/TRBV3-2|TRBJ2-7|.
TGTGCCAGCAGCCAAGTGCGAGCGAACGAGCAGTACTTC
CASSQVRANEQYF
>TRBD2|TRBV19|TRBJ2-2|.
TGTGCCAGTAGTCCAAGGAACCTAGCGGGCTCGAACACCGGGGAGCTGTTTTTT
CASSPRNLAGSNTGELFF
>TRBD1|TRBV6-5|TRBJ2-2|.
TGTGCCAGCAGACTTAGACAGGGGGCCGGGGAGCTGTTTTTT
CASRLRQGAGELFF
>.|TRBV25-1|TRBJ1-4|.
TGTGCCAGCAGTGTGGCAGGGGATGAAAAACTGTTTTTT
CASSVAGDEKLFF
>.|TRBV7-3|TRBJ1-5|.
TGTGCCAGCAGCTTACTCGGCAGTCAGGATCAGCCCCAGCATTTT
CASSLLGSQDQPQHF
>TRBD1|TRBV19|TRBJ1-1|.
TGTGCCAGTAGTGTCCAGGGGGACACTGAAGCTTTCTTT
CASSVQGDTEAFF
>TRBD1|TRBV5-4|TRBJ1-1|.
TGTGCCAGCAGCTCAGCCGGGACAGGGGGCACTGAAGCTTTCTTT
CASSSAGTGGTEAFF
>TRBD2|TRBV29-1|TRBJ2-1|medium-sized
TGCAGCGTTCGAGATAGCGGGGGAAACAATGAGCAGTTCTTC
CSVRDSGGNNEQFF
>.|TRBV19|TRBJ2-5|once
TGTGCCAGTAGTATCCCTGGCAGGGGGGGAGAGACCCAGTACTTC
CASSIPGRGGETQYF